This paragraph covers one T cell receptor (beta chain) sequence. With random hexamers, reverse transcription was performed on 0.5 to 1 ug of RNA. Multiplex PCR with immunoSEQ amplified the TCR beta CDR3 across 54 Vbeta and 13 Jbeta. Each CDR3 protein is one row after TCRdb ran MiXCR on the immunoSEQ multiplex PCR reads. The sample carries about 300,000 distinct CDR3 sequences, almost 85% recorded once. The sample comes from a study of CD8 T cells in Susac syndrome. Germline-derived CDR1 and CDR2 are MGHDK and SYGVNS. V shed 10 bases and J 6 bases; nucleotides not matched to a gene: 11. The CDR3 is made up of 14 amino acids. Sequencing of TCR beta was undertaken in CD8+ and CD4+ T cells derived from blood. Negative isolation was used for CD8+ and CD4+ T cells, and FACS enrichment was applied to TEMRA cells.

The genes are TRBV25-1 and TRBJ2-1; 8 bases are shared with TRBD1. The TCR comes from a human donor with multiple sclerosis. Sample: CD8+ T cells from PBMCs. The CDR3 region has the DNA TGTGCCACTACCGGGACAGGAGTTTTCAATGAGCAGTTCTTC. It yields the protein CATTGTGVFNEQFF.